The following is a T cell receptor beta chain sequence with its context. Its antigen is unknown. Single viable CD3+CD4+CD8-CD45RO+ cells were sorted as the memory CD4+ T cells. As processed by the authors: After removing out-of-frame reads, 2.3 million or so distinct TCRbeta sequences remained. Assay used: immunoSEQ multiplex PCR; TCRdb lists only in-frame clones, some missing. V and J calls and clone size come straight from that table; D and trimming were deduced from the DNA. The data contain roughly 60,000 clones, around 80% of them singletons. The record originates from a study of memory CD4+ T cells and cytomegalovirus serostatus. The wider study: This sample comes from healthy Belgian adults, roughly nine CMV seropositive, about 25 seronegative. Study-level findings and limits: About two fifths of the roughly 160 known CMV-associated TCRbeta sequences appeared in CD4+ memory. Repertoires predicted CMV serostatus with median bootstrapped AUC of approximately 0.94.

The germline gives CDR1 SEHNR, CDR2 FQNEAQ (reference sequence). V was pared by 5 bases and J by 1 base, with 14 bases between. CDR3 size: 15 residues. Material: memory CD4+ T cells from blood. This chain uses TRBV7-9 with TRBJ1-1; no clear D gene. This sequence was found in an adult in good health and CMV-seronegative. This CDR3 is CASSMTPVRNTEAFF. For the CDR3, the DNA is TGTGCCAGCAGCATGACACCCGTCCGGAACACTGAAGCTTTCTTT. Full variable domain (remainder filled in from reference TRBV7-9 and TRBJ1-1): DTGVSQNPRHKITKRGQNVTFRCDPISEHNRLYWYRQTLGQGPEFLTYFQNEAQLEKSRLLSDRFSAERPKGSFSTLEIQRTEQGDSAMYLCASSMTPVRNTEAFFGQGTRLTVV.